These 13 T cell receptor delta chains originate from one sample sequenced in a study of Vδ1+ human thymocytes. Broader study findings: In the thymus, TRG and TRD repertoires looked highly polyclonal with Gaussian CDR3 lengths.

The template was reverse-transcribed extracted RNA. The CDR3 regions were amplified by multiplex PCR from V-gene primers to a constant-region primer. TCRdb reapplied CATT to the multiplex PCR reads. Counted here are just under 55,000 delta-chain clones, more than 15% occurring once; the ten biggest clones make up approximately 0.54%. Which antigens these TCRs recognize remains unknown. The sequenced sample consisted of Vdelta1+ gamma-delta thymocytes from the thymus. Documented subset: FACS-sorted CD3+ TCRalphabeta- TCRVdelta1+ TCRVdelta2- thymocytes. These receptors were taken from a boy in the first two years of life who had congenital heart surgery.

The chain links TRDV1 to TRDJ2; no firm D call. With 1 base removed from V and 4 bases from J, the gap between germline ends came to 22 bases. Germline V lookup: CDR1 TSWWSYY, CDR2 QGS. The CDR3 totals 19 residues. CDR3 coding DNA: TGTGCTCTTGGGGAACAACTACCTTTGACTGAGCCCGGGACAGCACAACTCTTCTTT. Its translation is CALGEQLPLTEPGTAQLFF.

V usage is TRDV1 and J usage is TRDJ1, with 9 bases identical to TRDD3. V was pared by 2 bases and J by 5 bases, with 21 bases of the junction left unmatched. Germline V lookup: CDR1 TSWWSYY, CDR2 QGS. The CDR3 length is 20 residues. The CDR3 DNA is TGTGCTCTTGGGGAAGCTACTAGGGGTTACTGGGGGAACTTGGGTGATAAACTCATCTTT. It is translated as CALGEATRGYWGNLGDKLIF.

This clone was counted only a few times. The chain couples TRDV1 to TRDJ1, with TRDD3 identical over 9 bases. The germline V gene has CDR1 TSWWSYY and CDR2 QGS. The V and J ends lost 3 bases and 11 bases, in that order; junction bases with no gene match: 16. The CDR3 loop spans 16 amino acids. DNA for the CDR3: TGTGCTCTTGGGGACGCCTCTCTACTGGGGGACACGAGTCTCATCTTT. Protein sequence: CALGDASLLGDTSLIF.

There are a few counts of this clone. V usage is TRDV1 and J usage is TRDJ1; TRDD3 matches 9 bases. V gave up 1 base and J gave up 2 bases; unmatched junction bases: 17. The CDR3 totals 20 residues. From germline, CDR1 is TSWWSYY and CDR2 QGS. DNA of the CDR3: TGTGCTCTTGGGGAACGTAATTCTTCCCTTTGGGGGATATATACCGATAAACTCATCTTT. Protein sequence: CALGERNSSLWGIYTDKLIF.

This chain connects TRDV1 to TRDJ1, with 10 positions matching TRDD3. The CDR3 has 24 residues. V lost 0 bases, J lost 0 bases, and 25 bases stayed unmatched. CDR1 and CDR2 (germline): TSWWSYY, QGS. CDR3 DNA: TGTGCTCTTGGGGAACTGGGTCCTTTCTACTTGGGACTGGGGGATTCGGCGTACACCGATAAACTCATCTTT. It is translated as CALGELGPFYLGLGDSAYTDKLIF.

This sequence joins TRDV1 and TRDJ1; no clear D gene. The CDR3 runs to 16 residues. Germline lookup yields CDR1 TSWWSYY and CDR2 QGS. Deletions cut 2 bases from V and 2 bases from J, with 15 bases between. CDR3 sequence: CALGEYQRFRTDKLIF. The CDR3, as DNA: TGTGCTCTTGGGGAATACCAACGTTTCCGAACCGATAAACTCATCTTT.

The chain uses TRDV1 and TRDJ1; 12 bases map to TRDD3. With V trimmed by 1 base and J by 2 bases, 20 bases remained unmatched. The CDR3 runs 22 residues. Looked up from germline, CDR1 is TSWWSYY and CDR2 is QGS. CDR3 sequence reads: CALGEQLPKRRYWGIPTDKLIF. CDR3 DNA sequence: TGTGCTCTTGGGGAACAGCTTCCTAAAAGGAGGTACTGGGGGATACCGACCGATAAACTCATCTTT.

This clone was recorded a few times. This chain connects TRDV1 to TRDJ1; 12 positions match TRDD3. The CDR3 length is 20 residues. Trimming at V came to 5 bases and at J to 0 bases, leaving 16 bases not matched to a gene. CDR1 is TSWWSYY, CDR2 QGS, per germline. CDR3 nucleotides: TGTGCTCTTGGGAACCCTACTCACTGGGGGATACCTGCGTACACCGATAAACTCATCTTT. It yields the protein CALGNPTHWGIPAYTDKLIF.

This rearrangement joins TRDV1 to TRDJ1, with D uncertain. The CDR3 runs to 18 residues. V lost 2 bases and J lost 0, with 19 bases in between. CDR1 is TSWWSYY, CDR2 QGS, per germline. The CDR3 sequence is CALGENRVHPPNTDKLIF. The CDR3 DNA reads as TGTGCTCTTGGGGAAAACCGTGTGCACCCTCCGAACACCGATAAACTCATCTTT.

Only a few counts were recorded for this clone. The chain couples TRDV1 to TRDJ1; 9 bases are shared with TRDD2. Trimming removed 9 bases from V and 0 bases from J; junction bases left unmatched: 26. Germline V gene data show CDR1 as TSWWSYY and CDR2 as QGS. CDR3 length: 21 residues. The CDR3 coding sequence is TGTGCTCTGGGGCCTTCCTACGCAGACTGGGCCTGCTGCGGCTACACCGATAAACTCATCTTT. Amino acids: CALGPSYADWACCGYTDKLIF.

The sample holds a few counts of this clone. This sequence may be a read error, since a much larger clone differs from it by one base. Within the sample, other DNA sequences also encode this same CDR3. This sequence joins TRDV2 and TRDJ1; TRDD3 agrees at 13 bases. Germline loops: CDR1 GEAIGNYY, CDR2 EKD. The CDR3 runs to 17 residues. This CDR3 is CACALYWGIRNTDKLIF. CDR3 nucleotides: TGTGCCTGTGCCCTGTACTGGGGGATACGGAACACCGACAAACTCATCTTT.

The sample holds a few counts of this clone. The chain uses TRDV1 and TRDJ1, with 8 bases identical to TRDD3. The trim removed 2 bases at V and 0 bases at J, leaving 5 bases unmatched. The CDR3 loop spans 16 amino acids. Looked up from germline, CDR1 is TSWWSYY and CDR2 is QGS. The CDR3 DNA sequence: TGTGCTCTTGGGGAAGAGTGGGGGATTTACACCGATAAACTCATCTTT. It yields the protein CALGEEWGIYTDKLIF.

For this clone: Other DNA sequences in the same sample also yield this CDR3. V is TRDV1 and J is TRDJ1; TRDD2 is a possible D gene (7 bases). This CDR3 is built from 20 residues. V was cut by 2 bases and J by 7 bases, with 32 bases left in between. The V gene's germline CDR1 is TSWWSYY and CDR2 QGS. The CDR3 reads CALGEAARPSLPKGDSKLIF. In nucleotides, the CDR3 is TGTGCTCTTGGGGAAGCAGCCCGGCCTTCCTTACCCAAGGGGGACTCTAAACTCATCTTT.